This TCR beta chain is drawn from a study of immune heterogeneity within non-small cell lung tumors. TCR beta CDR3 was amplified by multiplex PCR, first round roughly 10 cycles, 32 V and 13 J primers. TCRdb re-derived calls from the multiplex PCR reads in MiXCR, one entry per CDR3 protein. The data contain some 30,000 distinct CDR3 sequences, under 35% of them singletons. Genomic DNA extracted from bulk tumor tissue served as template. A total of around 600 ng was used per sample. Several biopsies per primary tumor were taken during surgery, spaced as far apart as possible. With untreated, newly diagnosed non-small cell lung cancer, the patients went on to undergo curative surgery. Germline lookup yields CDR1 SGHRS and CDR2 YFSETQ. V trimming: 2 bases; J trimming: 7 bases; junction bases outside the gene matches: 11. There are 16 residues in the CDR3.

The chain links TRBV5-1 to TRBJ1-4, with 7 bases matching TRBD1. The sample comprised lung tumor tissue. The sequence was collected from a man aged 40-50 years with non-small cell lung cancer. DNA of the CDR3: TGCGCCAGCAGCTTAAAAAGACAGGGCTTGGGTGAAAAACTGTTTTTT. It yields the protein CASSLKRQGLGEKLFF. Complete variable domain (other parts from reference TRBV5-1 and TRBJ1-4): KAGVTQTPRYLIKTRGQQVTLSCSPISGHRSVSWYQQTPGQGLQFLFEYFSETQRNKGNFPGRFSGRQFSNSRSEMNVSTLELGDSALYLCASSLKRQGLGEKLFFGSGTQLSVL.